Following are 11 T cell receptor beta chains from one sample sequenced in a study of T cells in Graves' hyperthyroidism and ophthalmopathy. RNA transcripts yielded amplified TCR beta CDR3 regions. HTBI primers were used for first-round RT-PCR of the TCR CDR3. Each CDR3 protein is one row after TCRdb ran MiXCR on the multiplex PCR reads. The data contain about 480,000 distinct CDR3 sequences, roughly 14% of them singletons. Source material: blood. These receptors all stem from a woman under 30 with Graves' hyperthyroidism.

This sequence joins TRBV20-1 and TRBJ1-1; 8 bases align to TRBD1. The germline CDR1 and CDR2 sequences are DFQATT and SNEGSKA (reference sequence). This CDR3 has 13 residues. Trimming at V came to 5 bases and at J to 3 bases, leaving 5 bases not matched to a gene. The CDR3 reads CSALRQGYTEAFF. CDR3 nucleotides: TGCAGTGCTCTTCGACAGGGGTACACTGAAGCTTTCTTT.

Turning to this clonotype: A single base separates this from a much larger clone, so it may be a read error. This chain links TRBV4-1 with TRBJ2-5; D not resolved. Trimming removed 0 bases from V and 9 bases from J, with 14 bases in between. Looked up from germline, CDR1 is MGHRA and CDR2 is YSYEKL. The CDR3 extends over 14 amino acids. The CDR3 sequence: CASSQERTTLAQYF. DNA of the CDR3: TGCGCCAGCAGCCAAGAGAGAACCACCCTAGCCCAGTACTTC.

The table lists this clonotype with a few counts. The V and J genes are TRBV6-2 or TRBV6-3 and TRBJ1-6; D remains ambiguous. Germline V CDR1 and CDR2: MNHEY, SVGEGT. The V gene lost 10 bases and the J gene lost 9 bases, with 16 bases spanning the gap. This CDR3 contains 13 residues. CDR3 in amino acids: CATEDRVSSPLHF. The CDR3, as DNA: TGTGCCACTGAGGATCGGGTTTCTTCACCCCTCCACTTT.

This clonotype has at least ten counts. V usage is TRBV12-3 or TRBV12-4 and J usage is TRBJ1-1, with D maybe TRBD1 (5 bases). V was clipped by 3 bases and J by 0 bases, with 8 bases between them. The CDR3 loop spans 14 amino acids. The CDR3 here is CASSLGDLNTEAFF. The DNA for the CDR3 is TGTGCCAGCAGTTTGGGGGATCTGAACACTGAAGCTTTCTTT.

This clonotype was found many times. The chain uses TRBV5-6 and TRBJ2-6; D might be TRBD2 (5 bases). This CDR3 region has 15 residues. The V gene lost 0 bases and the J gene lost 5 bases, with 9 bases spanning the gap. Per germline, CDR1 SGHDT and CDR2 YYEEEE. The CDR3 DNA reads as TGTGCCAGCAGCTTGGCCGAGGGCTGGGCCAACGTCCTGACTTTC. Translation gives CASSLAEGWANVLTF.

In its sample, this clonotype was seen many times. This chain joins TRBV2 and TRBJ2-5; TRBD2 matches at 11 bases. The trim removed 6 bases at V and 3 bases at J, leaving 6 bases unmatched. Germline-derived CDR1 and CDR2 are SNHLY and FYNNEI. CDR3 length: 15 residues. The CDR3 nucleotides read TGTGCCAGCAGCATTAATAGCGGGAGGGAAGAGACCCAGTACTTC. The encoded protein is CASSINSGREETQYF.

The chain links TRBV24-1 to TRBJ2-1; 9 positions agree with TRBD2. V lost 3 bases to trimming and J lost 15 bases; unmatched junction nucleotides: 8. CDR1 and CDR2 (germline): KGHDR, SFDVKD. The CDR3 extends over 13 amino acids. The CDR3 reads CATSDDVGGRVFF. The CDR3 nucleotides are TGTGCCACCAGTGATGACGTCGGCGGGAGGGTGTTCTTC.

The CDR3 nucleotides read TGTGCCAGCAGTGGGACAGGGGTTTTCAATGAGCAGTTCTTC. It translates to CASSGTGVFNEQFF. The rearrangement links TRBV6-1 to TRBJ2-1; 9 bases are a match to TRBD1. The V gene's germline CDR1 is MNHNS and CDR2 SASEGT. J was trimmed by 6 bases and V by 4 bases; bases with no gene match: 4. CDR3 length: 14 residues.

Here the CDR3 DNA reads TGTGCCTGGAGTGTAGGGCAGGGGGCAGATACGCAGTATTTT. Encoded protein: CAWSVGQGADTQYF. The chain joins TRBV30 to TRBJ2-3; TRBD1 matches at 7 bases. Trimming took 0 bases from V and 4 from J; bases not matched to a gene: 4. Germline CDR1 and CDR2: GTSNPN and SVGIG (reference sequence). The CDR3 runs 14 residues.

This clonotype was seen many times. The rearrangement uses TRBV5-1 and TRBJ1-2, with D tentatively TRBD1 (6 bases). CDR3 length: 14 amino acids. Germline V gene data show CDR1 as SGHRS and CDR2 as YFSETQ. Trimming stripped 4 bases from V and 3 bases from J, with 13 bases between. The CDR3 protein is CASSPQGPHYGYTF. CDR3 DNA: TGCGCCAGCAGCCCACAGGGTCCCCACTATGGCTACACCTTC.

The chain couples TRBV11-2 to TRBJ2-1; 7 positions agree with TRBD2. V was pared by 5 bases and J by 3 bases, with 4 bases of the junction left unmatched. CDR1 SGHAT and CDR2 FQNNGV come from the germline V gene. This CDR3 is built from 14 residues. CDR3 bases: TGTGCCAGCAGCCGACCTAGCGGCTACAATGAGCAGTTCTTC. This sequence encodes CASSRPSGYNEQFF.